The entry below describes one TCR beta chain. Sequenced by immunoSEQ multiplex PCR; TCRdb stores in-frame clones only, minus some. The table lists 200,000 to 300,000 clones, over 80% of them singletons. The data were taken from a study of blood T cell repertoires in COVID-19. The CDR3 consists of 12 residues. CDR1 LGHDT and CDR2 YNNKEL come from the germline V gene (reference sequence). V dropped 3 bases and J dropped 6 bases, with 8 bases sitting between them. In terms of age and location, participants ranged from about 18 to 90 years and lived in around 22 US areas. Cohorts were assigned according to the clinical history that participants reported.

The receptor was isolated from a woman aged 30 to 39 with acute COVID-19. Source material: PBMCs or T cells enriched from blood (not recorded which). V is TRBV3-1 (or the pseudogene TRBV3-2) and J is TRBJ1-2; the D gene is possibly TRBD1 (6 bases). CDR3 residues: CASSQGANGYTF. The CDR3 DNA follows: TGTGCCAGCAGCCAGGGGGCGAATGGCTACACCTTC.